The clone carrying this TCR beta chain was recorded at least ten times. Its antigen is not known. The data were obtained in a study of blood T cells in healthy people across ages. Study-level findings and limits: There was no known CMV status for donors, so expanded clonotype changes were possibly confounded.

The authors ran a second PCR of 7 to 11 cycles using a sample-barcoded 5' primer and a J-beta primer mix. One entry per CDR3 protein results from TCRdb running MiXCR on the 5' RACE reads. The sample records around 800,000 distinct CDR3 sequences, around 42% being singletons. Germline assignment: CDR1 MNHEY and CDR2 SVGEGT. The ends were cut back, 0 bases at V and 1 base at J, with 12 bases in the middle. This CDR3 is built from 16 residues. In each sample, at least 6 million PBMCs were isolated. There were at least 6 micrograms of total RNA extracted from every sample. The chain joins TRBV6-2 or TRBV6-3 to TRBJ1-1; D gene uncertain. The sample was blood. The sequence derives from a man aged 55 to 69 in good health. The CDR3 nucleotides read TGTGCCAGCAGTTACTCGAGTGGGGTGCCGAACACTGAAGCTTTCTTT. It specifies CASSYSSGVPNTEAFF.